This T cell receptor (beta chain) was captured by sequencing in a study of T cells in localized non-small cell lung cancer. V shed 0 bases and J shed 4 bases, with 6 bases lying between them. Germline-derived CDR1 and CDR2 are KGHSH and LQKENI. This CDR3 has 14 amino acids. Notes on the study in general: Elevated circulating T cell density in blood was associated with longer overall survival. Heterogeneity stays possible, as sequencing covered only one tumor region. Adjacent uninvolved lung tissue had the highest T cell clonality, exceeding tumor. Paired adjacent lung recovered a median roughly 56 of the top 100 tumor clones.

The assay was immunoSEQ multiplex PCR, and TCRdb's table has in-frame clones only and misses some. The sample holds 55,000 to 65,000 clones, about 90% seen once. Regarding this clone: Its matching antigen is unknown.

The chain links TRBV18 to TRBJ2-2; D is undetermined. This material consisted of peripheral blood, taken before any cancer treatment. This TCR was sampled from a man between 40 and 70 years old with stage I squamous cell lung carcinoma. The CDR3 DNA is TGTGCCAGCTCACCACCGAGTAGCACCGGGGAGCTGTTTTTT. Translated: CASSPPSSTGELFF. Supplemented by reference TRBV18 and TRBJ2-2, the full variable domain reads NAGVMQNPRHLVRRRGQEARLRCSPMKGHSHVYWYRQLPEEGLKFMVYLQKENIIDESGMPKERFSAEFPKEGPSILRIQQVVRGDSAAYFCASSPPSSTGELFFGEGSRLTVL.